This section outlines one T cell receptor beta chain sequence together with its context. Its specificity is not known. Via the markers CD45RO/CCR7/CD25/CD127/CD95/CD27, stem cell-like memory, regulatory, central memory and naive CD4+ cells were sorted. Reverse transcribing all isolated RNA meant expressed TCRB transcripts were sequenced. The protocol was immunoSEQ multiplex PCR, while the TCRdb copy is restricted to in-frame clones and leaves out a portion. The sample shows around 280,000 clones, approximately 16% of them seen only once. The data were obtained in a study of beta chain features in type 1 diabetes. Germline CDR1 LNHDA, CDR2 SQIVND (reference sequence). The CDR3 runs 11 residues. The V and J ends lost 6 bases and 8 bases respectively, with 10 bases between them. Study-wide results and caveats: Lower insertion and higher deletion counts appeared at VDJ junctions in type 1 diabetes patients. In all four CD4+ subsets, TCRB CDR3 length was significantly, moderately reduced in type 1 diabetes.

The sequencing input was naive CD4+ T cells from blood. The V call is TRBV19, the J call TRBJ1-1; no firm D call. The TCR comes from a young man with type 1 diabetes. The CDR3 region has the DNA TGTGCCAGTAGCACTAGTGGAGAAGCTTTCTTT. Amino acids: CASSTSGEAFF.